These 4 T cell receptor beta chains share one sample of origin, sequenced in a study of T cells in tuberculosis. Thawed, overnight-rested PBMC were stained with GMM-loaded CD1B tetramer, viability dye and anti-CD3, then sorted. CD1B tetramers were loaded with Rhodococcus equi-derived C32 glucose monomycolate. TCRdb's copy holds only in-frame clones and misses some; the assay was immunoSEQ multiplex PCR. The repertoire holds around 60,000 clones, with 81% as singletons. Sequences were obtained from CD1b-GMM tetramer-negative cells sorted from PBMCs. The receptors stem from an adult woman with latent tuberculosis.

This chain connects TRBV5-4 to TRBJ2-6, with TRBD1 matching over 8 bases. Per the germline V gene, CDR1 is SGHNT and CDR2 is YYREEE (reference sequence). With 0 bases clipped from V and 0 bases from J, the junction kept 5 bases outside the gene matches. The CDR3 contains 18 residues. The CDR3 DNA reads TGTGCCAGCAGCTTGGCGACAGGGGCAAGCTCTGGGGCCAACGTCCTGACTTTC. Translating it yields CASSLATGASSGANVLTF. Full variable domain (missing parts from reference TRBV5-4 and TRBJ2-6): ETGVTQSPTHLIKTRGQQVTLRCSSQSGHNTVSWYQQALGQGPQFIFQYYREEENGRGNFPPRFSGLQFPNYSSELNVNALELDDSALYLCASSLATGASSGANVLTFGAGSRLTVL.

The chain combines TRBV7-8 with TRBJ2-5; D not resolved. The CDR3 totals 12 residues. Germline CDR1 is SGHVS and CDR2 is FQNEAQ. V lost 6 bases to trimming and J lost 1 base, with 6 bases between them. The CDR3 region is CASRSGQETQYF. CDR3 coding DNA: TGTGCCAGCAGATCAGGCCAAGAGACCCAGTACTTC.

The chain recombines TRBV6-1 with TRBJ2-7; 13 nucleotides align to TRBD2. J lost 8 bases, V lost 2 bases, and 12 bases had no gene match. The CDR3 totals 17 residues. Germline values: CDR1 MNHNS, CDR2 SASEGT. The CDR3 DNA follows: TGTGCCAGCAGTGAATCCCCCTCGACTAGCGGGAGGAGGAAGCAGTACTTC. This encodes CASSESPSTSGRRKQYF.

This chain uses TRBV5-4 with TRBJ1-1; D is ambiguous. The CDR3 sequence is 14 residues long. Germline CDR1 and CDR2: SGHNT and YYREEE (reference sequence). V was clipped by 4 bases and J by 6 bases, with 16 bases between them. The CDR3 DNA is TGTGCCAGCAGCAAGCCCCCCTTTCCCGCTGAAGCTTTCTTT. It specifies CASSKPPFPAEAFF.